A selection of T cell receptor beta chains follows, all from one sample in a study of CD8+CD57+ T cells in acquired aplastic anemia. TCRdb used MiXCR to reprocess the reads, holding one entry per CDR3 protein. The sample includes a few hundred thousand distinct CDR3 sequences, roughly a third of them seen just once. What was sequenced was sorted CD4+, CD8+, or CD8+CD57+ T cells (not recorded which) from PBMCs. These receptors originate from a human donor with aplastic anemia. Both conserved end residues are part of each CDR3. The order of the fields is V gene, D gene, J gene, clone size, CDR3 DNA, CDR3 protein. The D gene is left open where the match is weak. The listing skips clone size in some rows; elsewhere it reads once, few, many or a size class.

TRBV20-1	-	TRBJ1-2	-	TGCAGTGCGAGGGCAGGGTGGGGCTACACCTTC	CSARAGWGYTF
TRBV20-1	-	TRBJ2-1	many	TGCAGTGCTAGACACGGGGTGGGGAAGAACAATGAGCAGTTCTTC	CSARHGVGKNNEQFF
TRBV24-1	-	TRBJ2-1	-	TGTGACACCAGTGATTTGGGGAGAGATGAGCAGTTCTTC	CDTSDLGRDEQFF
TRBV7-6	-	TRBJ1-1	few	TGTGCCAGCAGCCTAAAACAGGGTGGGGCGGCTGAAGCTTTCTTT	CASSLKQGGAAEAFF
TRBV4-2	-	TRBJ2-7	few	TGTGCCAGCAGCCAAGAGTTGCGAGACGAGCAGTACTTC	CASSQELRDEQYF
TRBV7-2	-	TRBJ1-1	few	TGTGCCAGCAGCCAAGATGGCATCCGGGGCACTGAAGCTTTCTTT	CASSQDGIRGTEAFF
TRBV5-1	TRBD2	TRBJ2-2	-	TGCGCCAGCAGCCTAGGGACTAGCGGGGGAGTGAACACCGGGGAGCTGTTTTTT	CASSLGTSGGVNTGELFF
TRBV12-3/TRBV12-4	TRBD2	TRBJ2-3	few	TGTGCCAGCAGTTTCGCGGGACTAGGGGGAGATACGCAGTATTTT	CASSFAGLGGDTQYF
TRBV19	-	TRBJ2-1	few	TGTGCTAGAGCGGACTCCTACAATGAGCAGTTCTTC	CARADSYNEQFF
TRBV7-9	-	TRBJ1-2	many	TGTGCCAGCAGCTTAGTTATCAGTAGGAGCTATGGCTACACCTTC	CASSLVISRSYGYTF
TRBV10-3	-	TRBJ1-5	many	TGTGCCATCAGTCAGGGTACTCAGCCCCAGCATTTT	CAISQGTQPQHF
TRBV12-5	-	TRBJ1-1	few	TGTGCTAGTGGTTTCTCCCTGAACACTGAAGCTTTCTTT	CASGFSLNTEAFF
TRBV20-1	TRBD2	TRBJ2-3	-	TGCAGTGCTAGTCGTAGCGGGACAGATACGCAGTATTTT	CSASRSGTDTQYF
TRBV19	TRBD1	TRBJ1-5	-	TGTGCCAGTAGTACGGGGAGACAGGGTAGCGTGGGCAATCAGCCCCAGCATTTT	CASSTGRQGSVGNQPQHF
TRBV5-6	TRBD1	TRBJ2-3	few	TGTGCCAGCAGTTTTACAGGGGCAGATACGCAGTATTTT	CASSFTGADTQYF